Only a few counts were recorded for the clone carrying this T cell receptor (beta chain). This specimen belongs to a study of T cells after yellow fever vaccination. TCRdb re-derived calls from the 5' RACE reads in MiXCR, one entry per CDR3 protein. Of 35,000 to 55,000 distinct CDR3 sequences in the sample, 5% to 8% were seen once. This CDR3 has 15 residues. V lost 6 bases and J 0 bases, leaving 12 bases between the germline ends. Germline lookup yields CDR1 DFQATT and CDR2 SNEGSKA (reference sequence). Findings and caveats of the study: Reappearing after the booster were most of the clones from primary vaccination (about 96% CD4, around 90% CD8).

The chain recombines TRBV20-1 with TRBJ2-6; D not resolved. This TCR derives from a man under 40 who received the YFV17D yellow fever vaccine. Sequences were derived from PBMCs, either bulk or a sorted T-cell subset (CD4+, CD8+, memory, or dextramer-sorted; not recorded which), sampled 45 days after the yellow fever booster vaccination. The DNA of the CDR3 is TGCAGTGCAGCGATGGGTAGCTCTGGGGCCAACGTCCTGACTTTC. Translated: CSAAMGSSGANVLTF.